This T cell receptor (beta chain) was captured in a study of T cells in localized non-small cell lung cancer. The data were produced by immunoSEQ multiplex PCR, yet TCRdb's version contains in-frame clones alone and is incomplete. The sample lists 50,000 or so clones; around 82% were seen once. V was pared by 1 base and J by 0 bases, with 11 bases between. CDR3 length: 16 residues. The germline V gene encodes CDR1 SGHVS and CDR2 FNYEAQ. The V and J genes are TRBV7-6 and TRBJ2-3; tentatively, D is TRBD2 (6 bases). This TCR derives from a woman aged 40-75 years with stage II lung adenocarcinoma. This sample comprised PBMCs, obtained before any cancer treatment. Here the CDR3 DNA reads TGTGCCAGCAGCTTAGATGGGACTTCTAGCACAGATACGCAGTATTTT. The encoded protein is CASSLDGTSSTDTQYF.